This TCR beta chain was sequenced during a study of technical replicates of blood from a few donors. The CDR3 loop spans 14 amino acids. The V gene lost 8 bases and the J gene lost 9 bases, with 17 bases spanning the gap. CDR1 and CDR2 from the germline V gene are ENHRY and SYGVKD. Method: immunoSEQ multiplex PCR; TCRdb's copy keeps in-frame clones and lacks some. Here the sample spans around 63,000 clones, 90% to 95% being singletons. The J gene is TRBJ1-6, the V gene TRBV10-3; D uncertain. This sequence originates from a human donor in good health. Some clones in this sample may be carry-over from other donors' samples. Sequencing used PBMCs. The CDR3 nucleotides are TGTGCCATCGCCCTCGGGGAAGGCGGTTCACCCCTCCACTTT. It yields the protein CAIALGEGGSPLHF.